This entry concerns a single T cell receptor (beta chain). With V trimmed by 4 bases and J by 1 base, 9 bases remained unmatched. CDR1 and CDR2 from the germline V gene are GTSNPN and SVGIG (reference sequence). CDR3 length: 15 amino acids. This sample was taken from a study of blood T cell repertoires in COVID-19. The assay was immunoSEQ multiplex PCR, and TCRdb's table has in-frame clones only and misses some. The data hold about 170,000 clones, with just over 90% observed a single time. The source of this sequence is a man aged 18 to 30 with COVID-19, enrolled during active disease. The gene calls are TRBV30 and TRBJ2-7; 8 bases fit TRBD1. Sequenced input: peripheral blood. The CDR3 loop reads CAWNKDRGASYEQYF. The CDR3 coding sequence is TGTGCCTGGAACAAAGACAGGGGTGCTTCCTACGAGCAGTACTTC. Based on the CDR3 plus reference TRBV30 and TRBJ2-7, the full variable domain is SQTIHQWPATLVQPVGSPLSLECTVEGTSNPNLYWYRQAAGRGLQLLFYSVGIGQISSEVPQNLSASRPQDRQFILSSKKLLLSDSGFYLCAWNKDRGASYEQYFGPGTRLTVT.